The 27 T cell receptor beta chains below come from one sample, sequenced in a study of T cells in Graves' hyperthyroidism and ophthalmopathy. What was amplified from RNA transcripts were TCR beta CDR3 regions. The TCR CDR3 first-round RT-PCR relied on the HTBI primer set. MiXCR, run by TCRdb on the multiplex PCR reads, gives a single entry per CDR3 protein. This table has some 510,000 distinct CDR3 sequences, about a fifth appearing once. Specimen: blood. These TCRs come from a young man with Graves' hyperthyroidism.

The gene calls are TRBV28 and TRBJ2-7, with D possibly being TRBD1 (6 bases). V shed 5 bases and J shed 3 bases, with 17 bases lying between them. CDR3 length equals 15 residues. The germline CDR1 and CDR2 sequences are MDHEN and SYDVKM. The CDR3 DNA is TGTGCCAGCAGTGGGGCAGGGGCCGGCGTCTACGAGCAGTACTTC. Amino acid sequence: CASSGAGAGVYEQYF.

This clonotype was observed many times. This chain uses TRBV10-1 with TRBJ2-7, with 8 nucleotides matching TRBD1. Germline lookup yields CDR1 WNHNN and CDR2 SYGVQD (reference sequence). CDR3 size: 18 residues. Trimming took 3 bases from V and 5 from J; bases not matched to a gene: 18. In DNA, the CDR3 is TGCGCCAGCAGTGACCACCCCCCAGAGGGCAGGGGGCTCGACGAGCAGTACTTC. Amino acids: CASSDHPPEGRGLDEQYF.

The rearrangement joins TRBV6-1 to TRBJ2-7; TRBD1 agrees at 11 bases. Germline V gene sequence: CDR1 MNHNS, CDR2 SASEGT. Germline trimming cut 2 bases from V and 3 bases from J; bases unmatched to any gene: 3. The CDR3 is made up of 15 amino acids. The CDR3: CASSELGQGDYEQYF. As DNA, the CDR3 is TGTGCCAGCAGTGAATTGGGACAGGGGGACTACGAGCAGTACTTC.

Concerning this clonotype: Relative to the germline gene, one junction end is altered; a read error may explain this. The chain couples TRBV30 to TRBJ2-1, with D possibly called TRBD1 or TRBD2 (6 bases each). There are 12 residues in the CDR3. Germline CDR1 reads GTSNPN; CDR2 reads SVGIG (reference sequence). This chain's CDR3 is CATGGPYYEQFF. The CDR3 DNA reads TGTGCCACCGGGGGCCCCTACTATGAGCAGTTCTTC.

This clonotype was observed many times. This chain joins TRBV6-5 and TRBJ2-7; the match to TRBD1 covers 7 bases. Germline CDR1 reads MNHEY; CDR2 reads SVGAGI. The CDR3 is 16 residues long. After removal of 0 bases from V and 5 bases from J, the junction contained 10 bases not matched to a gene. This chain's CDR3 is CASSYSSAGTANEQYF. The CDR3 DNA is TGTGCCAGCAGTTACTCATCGGCAGGGACAGCGAACGAGCAGTACTTC.

The rearrangement links TRBV14 to TRBJ2-5; D unresolved. V gave up 0 bases and J gave up 4 bases, with 12 bases separating them. CDR3 length: 15 residues. Germline V gene lookup returns CDR1 SGHDN and CDR2 FVKESK. The CDR3 nucleotides read TGTGCCAGCAGCCAAGACCCCCCGTGGGTAGAGACCCAGTACTTC. It is translated as CASSQDPPWVETQYF.

This clonotype was seen many times. The chain employs TRBV24-1 and TRBJ1-1; possibly TRBD1 for D (6 bases). Germline lookup yields CDR1 KGHDR and CDR2 SFDVKD. The CDR3 has 13 amino acids. Trimming left V 8 bases short and J 4 bases short, with 13 bases between. DNA of the CDR3: TGTGCCACCACCGAGGGGGGATCCACTGAAGCTTTCTTT. It encodes CATTEGGSTEAFF.

Remarks on this clonotype: A read error may produce the germline difference seen at one junction end. This chain joins TRBV24-1 and TRBJ2-2; TRBD1 is a possible D gene (5 bases). The CDR3 has 13 amino acids. The germline gives CDR1 KGHDR, CDR2 SFDVKD. The CDR3 region is CSTASGYTGELFF. The CDR3 region has the DNA TGTTCCACCGCTTCAGGGTACACCGGGGAGCTGTTTTTT.

This clonotype has a count of ten or more. V and J are TRBV19 and TRBJ2-7; no firm D call. V lost 3 bases and J 1 base, leaving 7 bases between the germline ends. The CDR3 consists of 13 residues. Germline V gene data show CDR1 as LNHDA and CDR2 as SQIVND (reference sequence). CDR3 nucleotide sequence: TGTGCCAGTAGTATCGGCAATTCCTACGAGCAGTACTTC. Translating it yields CASSIGNSYEQYF.

In this sample, this clonotype turned up many times. The V gene is TRBV27, the J gene TRBJ1-1, with TRBD1 as a possible D gene (5 bases). V lost 2 bases to trimming and J lost 3 bases, with 13 bases between them. This CDR3 comprises 15 residues. CDR1 is MNHEY and CDR2 is SMNVEV in the germline V gene (reference sequence). The CDR3 nucleotides are TGTGCCAGCAGTTTACTCGGGACTCTGGACACTGAAGCTTTCTTT. The encoded protein is CASSLLGTLDTEAFF.

This clonotype was seen a few times. It is likely a read error, because the conserved phenylalanine at the end of the CDR3 is missing. This rearrangement joins TRBV24-1 to TRBJ2-5, with TRBD1 identical over 8 bases. The length of the CDR3 is 14 residues. CDR1 is KGHDR and CDR2 is SFDVKD in the germline V gene. Trimming took 3 bases from V and 5 from J; bases not matched to a gene: 4. The CDR3 DNA reads TGTGCCACCAGTGATCGGACAGGGATGGAGACCCAGTACCTC. Residues: CATSDRTGMETQYL.

This clonotype was found many times. The chain is built from TRBV6-1 and TRBJ2-2, with D perhaps being TRBD1 or TRBD2 (5 bases each). This CDR3 has 15 amino acids. Per germline, CDR1 MNHNS and CDR2 SASEGT. Trimming took 6 bases from V and 1 from J, leaving 12 bases between them. The CDR3 coding sequence is TGTGCCAGCAGACCGGGACGGGGGAACACCGGGGAGCTGTTTTTT. Translating gives CASRPGRGNTGELFF.

The table lists this clonotype with many counts. V usage is TRBV5-6 and J usage is TRBJ2-2; D is unclear. Germline CDR1 and CDR2: SGHDT and YYEEEE. The V end was cut by 6 bases, the J end by 6 bases, with 6 bases between. The CDR3 is 11 amino acids. The CDR3, as DNA: TGTGCCAGCACCTGGGCCGGGGAGCTGTTTTTT. It yields the protein CASTWAGELFF.

The chain has TRBV2 and TRBJ2-6, with 7 nucleotides matching TRBD1. Per germline, CDR1 SNHLY and CDR2 FYNNEI. V was clipped by 6 bases and J by 3 bases; unmatched bases: 8. The CDR3 is 16 amino acids. CDR3 in amino acids: CASSFAQGYGANVLTF. The CDR3, as DNA: TGTGCCAGCAGCTTCGCACAGGGGTATGGGGCCAACGTCCTGACTTTC.

There are many counts of this clonotype. The rearrangement uses TRBV24-1 and TRBJ2-2; TRBD2 aligns across 7 bases. This CDR3 is 17 amino acids long. The V gene end was trimmed by 5 bases and the J gene end by 5 bases; junction bases not matched to a gene: 13. The germline gives CDR1 KGHDR, CDR2 SFDVKD. The chain's CDR3 is CATSAPGGRGRTGELFF. The DNA of the CDR3 is TGTGCCACCAGTGCCCCGGGAGGAAGGGGAAGAACCGGGGAGCTGTTTTTT.

In this sample, this clonotype turned up many times. V usage is TRBV5-1 and J usage is TRBJ2-7; the D gene is possibly TRBD2 (5 bases). This CDR3 spans 15 amino acids. CDR1 and CDR2 (germline): SGHRS, YFSETQ. The ends were cut back, 7 bases at V and 2 bases at J, with 19 bases in the middle. CDR3: CASRYSPDGTYEQYF. The CDR3 DNA sequence: TGCGCCAGCCGCTATTCCCCGGACGGGACCTACGAGCAGTACTTC.

This clonotype has ten or more counts. This chain joins TRBV12-3 or TRBV12-4 and TRBJ2-7, with D possibly matching TRBD1 (5 bases). Trimming stripped 4 bases from V and 2 bases from J, with 12 bases between. The CDR3 has 14 residues. The CDR3 nucleotides read TGTGCCAGCAGTTCCCCCGACAGCCCCTACGAGCAGTACTTC. Protein: CASSSPDSPYEQYF.

This clonotype was counted at least ten times. A read error may be the cause here, since a much bigger clone is one base away. Lacking the conserved final phenylalanine or tryptophan, this CDR3 likely reflects a read error. The chain carries TRBV6-2 or TRBV6-3 and TRBJ1-2; D call uncertain. The CDR3 covers 12 residues. V lost 2 bases and J lost 4, with 5 bases in between. CDR1 is MNHEY and CDR2 is SVGEGT in the germline V gene. CDR3 coding DNA: TGTGCCAGCAGTTACAGCCCCTATGGCTACACCCTC. Amino acid sequence: CASSYSPYGYTL.

This clonotype has only a few counts. The chain uses TRBV11-2 and TRBJ2-5; 16 bases map to TRBD2. Germline-derived CDR1 and CDR2 are SGHAT and FQNNGV. Trimming removed 5 bases from V and 7 bases from J; junction bases left unmatched: 16. The CDR3 loop spans 19 amino acids. CDR3: CASSPQSGTSGRVLVTQYF. As DNA, the CDR3 is TGTGCCAGCAGCCCCCAATCCGGGACTAGCGGGAGGGTTCTTGTGACCCAGTACTTC.

This clonotype was detected only a few times. V usage is TRBV6-4 and J usage is TRBJ1-2, with a tentative D call TRBD1 (6 bases). Trimming pared 2 bases from V and 3 bases from J, leaving 16 bases between. CDR1 is MRHNA and CDR2 is SNTAGT in the germline V gene. The CDR3 has 16 amino acids. CDR3 protein: CASSDGRGTNYYGYTF. As DNA, the CDR3 is TGTGCCAGCAGTGACGGCAGGGGTACTAATTACTATGGCTACACCTTC.

This clonotype was detected ten times or more. The rearrangement uses TRBV11-2 and TRBJ2-5; weak D call: TRBD2 (5 bases). The CDR3 loop spans 13 amino acids. The germline gives CDR1 SGHAT, CDR2 FQNNGV. The V and J ends lost 6 bases and 5 bases respectively, with 13 bases between them. CDR3 in DNA: TGTGCCAGCAGTTGGACTTCATTGGAGACCCAGTACTTC. The encoded protein is CASSWTSLETQYF.

This clonotype has more than one count but fewer than ten. One base away lies a much larger clone, so this may be a sequencing read error. The gene calls are TRBV27 and TRBJ1-1; D remains unclear. CDR3 size: 13 residues. Germline-derived CDR1 and CDR2 are MNHEY and SMNVEV (reference sequence). The CDR3 loop reads CANSLVQNTEAFF. In nucleotides, the CDR3 is TGTGCCAACAGTTTAGTACAGAACACTGAAGCTTTCTTT.

There are many counts of this clonotype. V and J are TRBV2 and TRBJ1-1, with 7 bases matching TRBD1. Germline lookup yields CDR1 SNHLY and CDR2 FYNNEI. The CDR3 length is 16 residues. J was trimmed by 5 bases and V by 0 bases; bases with no gene match: 9. Here the CDR3 reads CASSEAQWGRGTEAFF. In DNA, the CDR3 is TGTGCCAGCAGTGAAGCCCAATGGGGCAGGGGGACTGAAGCTTTCTTT. Looking up the rest from reference TRBV2 and TRBJ1-1 gives the full variable domain: EPEVTQTPSHQVTQMGQEVILRCVPISNHLYFYWYRQILGQKVEFLVSFYNNEISEKSEIFDDQFSVERPDGSNFTLKIRSTKLEDSAMYFCASSEAQWGRGTEAFFGQGTRLTVV.

In its sample, this clonotype was seen many times. In this CDR3 the conserved last residue, phenylalanine or tryptophan, is missing, so a read error is likely. This chain joins TRBV6-2 or TRBV6-3 and TRBJ2-3; TRBD2 matches 10 bases. Germline trimming cut 2 bases from V and 2 bases from J; bases unmatched to any gene: 4. This CDR3 spans 16 amino acids. Per germline, CDR1 MNHEY and CDR2 SVGEGT. The CDR3 sequence: CASSYGLAGATDTQYL. CDR3 coding DNA: TGTGCCAGCAGTTACGGGCTAGCGGGAGCCACAGATACGCAGTATCTT.

Details on this clonotype: The CDR3 carries no conserved terminal phenylalanine or tryptophan, so it likely arises from a read error. No DNA is shown, since the ends of the CDR3 on it are uncertain; the CDR3 is the one TCRdb lists. The genes are TRBV7-3 and TRBJ2-7; TRBD1 reflects the table's D call only, with no check against the DNA. With termini counted, the CDR3 has 9 amino acids. Germline values: CDR1 SGHTA, CDR2 FQGTGA. Here the CDR3 reads CASSLRGVR.

This clonotype showed up many times. The chain carries TRBV19 and TRBJ1-5, with TRBD1 identical over 9 bases. The CDR3 covers 14 residues. J lost 2 bases, V lost 9 bases, and 5 bases had no gene match. Germline assignment: CDR1 LNHDA and CDR2 SQIVND (reference sequence). The CDR3 reads CASEDRGGNQPQHF. In DNA, the CDR3 is TGTGCCAGCGAGGACAGGGGAGGCAATCAGCCCCAGCATTTT.

In this sample, this clonotype turned up many times. The chain combines TRBV12-3 or TRBV12-4 with TRBJ1-5; 11 bases line up with TRBD1. The J segment lost 8 bases and the V segment lost 4 bases, leaving 10 bases of the junction unmatched. There are 16 residues in the CDR3. CDR3 in amino acids: CASSSMPGTGGKPQHF. CDR3 coding DNA: TGTGCCAGCAGTTCAATGCCCGGGACAGGGGGGAAGCCCCAGCATTTT.